Below are 15 T cell receptor beta chains sequenced from a single sample in a study of blood T cell repertoires in COVID-19. Generated by immunoSEQ multiplex PCR, the TCRdb table keeps only in-frame clones and is missing some. This table holds tens of thousands of clones, 70% to 85% found once. Sample: peripheral blood. These TCRs come from a man in his 60s with acute or convalescent COVID-19.

The gene calls are TRBV6-5 and TRBJ1-1, with a weak D call TRBD1 (5 bases). The ends were cut back, 6 bases at V and 1 base at J, with 12 bases in the middle. This CDR3 spans 14 amino acids. Looked up from germline, CDR1 is MNHEY and CDR2 is SVGAGI. The CDR3 region has the DNA TGTGCCAGCAGGCCCAGGGAGGGGAACACTGAAGCTTTCTTT. Residues: CASRPREGNTEAFF.

The V call is TRBV19, the J call TRBJ2-2; 7 bases agree with TRBD2. The CDR3 totals 15 residues. V trimming: 3 bases; J trimming: 2 bases; junction bases outside the gene matches: 3. Germline V gene data show CDR1 as LNHDA and CDR2 as SQIVND (reference sequence). The CDR3 region has the DNA TGTGCCAGTAGTATCGGGGGGTTCAACACCGGGGAGCTGTTTTTT. Encoded protein: CASSIGGFNTGELFF.

This chain links TRBV10-1 with TRBJ1-5; D is unresolved. Trimming cost V 7 bases and J 0 bases, with 10 bases left between them. The CDR3 totals 14 residues. The germline gives CDR1 WNHNN, CDR2 SYGVQD (reference sequence). The CDR3, as DNA: TGCGCCAGCATCTGCAGTCATAGCAATCAGCCCCAGCATTTT. Translating gives CASICSHSNQPQHF.

The chain has TRBV6-1 and TRBJ1-1, with D possibly matching TRBD1 (6 bases). CDR3 length: 13 residues. V was shortened by 5 bases and J by 4 bases, with 11 bases between the two germline ends. The germline V gene encodes CDR1 MNHNS and CDR2 SASEGT. CDR3 in amino acids: CASSKQGPTEAFF. CDR3 DNA: TGTGCCAGCAGTAAACAGGGTCCCACTGAAGCTTTCTTT.

The chain carries TRBV29-1 and TRBJ2-1; 8 bases are shared with TRBD1. The V and J ends lost 1 base and 7 bases, in that order; junction bases with no gene match: 6. The CDR3 is 14 amino acids. CDR1 is SQVTM, CDR2 ANQGSEA, per germline. The chain's CDR3 is CSVEVTGGRNEQFF. The CDR3 DNA reads as TGCAGCGTTGAAGTCACAGGGGGGCGGAATGAGCAGTTCTTC.

This chain joins TRBV2 and TRBJ2-7; perhaps TRBD1 as D (6 bases). Per germline, CDR1 SNHLY and CDR2 FYNNEI. V was cut by 6 bases and J by 2 bases, with 8 bases left in between. This CDR3 region has 12 residues. CDR3 DNA: TGTGCCAGCAGACGGGACACCTACGAGCAGTACTTC. This translates into CASRRDTYEQYF.

The genes are TRBV2 and TRBJ1-6; 7 bases match TRBD1. Germline V CDR1 and CDR2: SNHLY, FYNNEI. CDR3 length: 15 amino acids. V dropped 2 bases and J dropped 9; count of bases not matched to a gene: 7. The CDR3 spells CASSEYRGEGSPLHF. Here the CDR3 DNA reads TGTGCCAGCAGTGAATACAGGGGAGAAGGTTCACCCCTCCACTTT.

The J gene is TRBJ1-1, the V gene TRBV25-1, with D tentatively TRBD1 (6 bases). Trimming shortened V by 2 bases and J by 9 bases, and 13 bases separated the two germline ends. The CDR3 is made up of 13 amino acids. Germline V CDR1 and CDR2: MGHDK, SYGVNS. The CDR3 DNA is TGTGCCAGCAGTGAAAATCTCGGGACACAAGCTTTCTTT. It codes for CASSENLGTQAFF.

The rearrangement joins TRBV7-8 to TRBJ2-6, with 8 bases fitting TRBD1. J lost 13 bases, V lost 1 base, and 6 bases had no gene match. The CDR3 consists of 14 residues. Looked up from germline, CDR1 is SGHVS and CDR2 is FQNEAQ. In nucleotides, the CDR3 is TGTGCCAGCAGCTTAGGGACAGGGCTCCGGGTCCTGACTTTC. This translates into CASSLGTGLRVLTF.

The V call is TRBV5-5, the J call TRBJ1-2, with 8 bases that match TRBD1. In germline, CDR1 is SGHKS, CDR2 YYEKEE (reference sequence). The trim removed 4 bases at V and 10 bases at J, leaving 12 bases unmatched. CDR3 length: 14 residues. The CDR3 reads CASSLSWTGTIYTF. DNA of the CDR3: TGTGCCAGCAGCCTCTCGTGGACAGGGACAATCTACACCTTC.

This rearrangement joins TRBV28 to TRBJ1-2, with D maybe TRBD1 (5 bases). This CDR3 spans 15 amino acids. The germline V and J ends were trimmed by 6 bases and 6 bases, with 20 bases remaining between them. Germline CDR1 is MDHEN and CDR2 is SYDVKM. The chain's CDR3 is CASRSGAGRRNGYTF. The CDR3 DNA sequence: TGTGCCAGCAGATCCGGGGCCGGGAGACGAAATGGCTACACCTTC.

CDR3 bases: TGCAGCGTCCCCGGGGGGACTGAAGCTTTCTTT. Translation gives CSVPGGTEAFF. The chain uses TRBV29-1 and TRBJ1-1; tentatively, D is TRBD1 (5 bases). CDR3 length: 11 residues. The germline V gene encodes CDR1 SQVTM and CDR2 ANQGSEA. V was pared by 6 bases and J by 5 bases, with 10 bases between.

V usage is TRBV5-1 and J usage is TRBJ2-1, with D possibly matching TRBD1 (6 bases). Deletions cut 0 bases from V and 7 bases from J, with 11 bases between. Germline V CDR1 and CDR2: SGHRS, YFSETQ. The CDR3 runs to 14 residues. The DNA for the CDR3 is TGCGCCAGCAGCTTGGGGGGGCCAGGTAATGAGCAGTTCTTC. It encodes CASSLGGPGNEQFF.

This clone showed up just once. The genes are TRBV30 and TRBJ2-7; TRBD2 is a possible D gene (6 bases). CDR1 is GTSNPN, CDR2 SVGIG, per germline (reference sequence). The CDR3 has 12 residues. V shed 1 base and J shed 5 bases, with 9 bases lying between them. In DNA form, the CDR3 reads TGTGCCTGGAGTGCAGGAGGGGACGAGCAGTACTTC. This codes for CAWSAGGDEQYF.

The rearrangement uses TRBV24-1 and TRBJ2-7; D is possibly TRBD1 (6 bases). CDR3 length equals 13 residues. Trimming removed 4 bases from V and 7 bases from J, with 13 bases in between. Germline-derived CDR1 and CDR2 are KGHDR and SFDVKD. The CDR3, as DNA: TGTGCCACCAGTGACGGACAGTCACTTGAGCAGTACTTC. It translates to CATSDGQSLEQYF.